This entry concerns a single TCR beta chain. The germline CDR1 and CDR2 sequences are GTSNPN and SVGIG (reference sequence). V lost 1 base, J lost 3 bases, and 8 bases stayed unmatched. The CDR3 totals 15 residues. Clones were read by immunoSEQ multiplex PCR, and TCRdb kept only the in-frame ones, dropping some. The data hold some 85,000 clones, with about 93% observed a single time. This record belongs to a study of T cell changes during pregnancy in multiple sclerosis. V is TRBV30 and J is TRBJ2-7, with TRBD1 matching 8 bases. The sample here was peripheral blood, taken in the second trimester of pregnancy. The source of this sequence is a female donor in good health, enrolled as a control in a pregnancy study. CDR3 nucleotide sequence: TGTGCCTGGAGTGGCGAACCACAGGGGGTCTACGAGCAGTACTTC. Protein: CAWSGEPQGVYEQYF.